This T cell receptor beta chain was observed in a study of PD-1 blockade in classical Hodgkin lymphoma. Sequencing used immunoSEQ multiplex PCR; TCRdb keeps in-frame clones, though not all of them. The data hold 90,000 to 100,000 clones, with around nine tenths observed a single time. The patients all showed relapse after autologous stem cell transplantation, while their brentuximab vedotin exposure varied. V was trimmed by 1 base and J by 1 base, leaving 8 bases between them. Germline V gives CDR1 SGHAT, CDR2 FQNNGV. The CDR3 has 15 amino acids. The rearrangement joins TRBV11-2 to TRBJ1-5, with a tentative D call TRBD1 (6 bases). The input for sequencing was peripheral blood mononuclear cells (PBMCs), taken at baseline. This clonotype originated in a human donor with classical Hodgkin lymphoma. In DNA form, the CDR3 reads TGTGCCAGCAGCTTAGGGAGGGGGAGCAATCAGCCCCAGCATTTT. Translation gives CASSLGRGSNQPQHF.